Shown below are 25 T cell receptor beta chains from a single sample sequenced in a study of blood T cell repertoires in COVID-19. Profiling relied on immunoSEQ multiplex PCR, and the TCRdb table lists in-frame clones only, not all of them. The table records about 160,000 clones, roughly 90% of them present only once. The sample consisted of peripheral blood. The receptors derive from a man aged 18-30 years with acute or convalescent COVID-19.

Concerning this clone itself: A read error may account for a junction end that differs from germline. The rearrangement links TRBV6-1 to TRBJ1-2; 7 bases fit TRBD1. The CDR3 extends over 12 amino acids. Germline assignment: CDR1 MNHNS and CDR2 SASEGT. DNA of the CDR3: TGTGCCAGCCGTGACAGGGTCTATGGCTACACCTTC. Residues: CASRDRVYGYTF.

The rearrangement joins TRBV14 to TRBJ1-1; D is possibly TRBD1 (5 bases). Germline loops: CDR1 SGHDN, CDR2 FVKESK. The CDR3 consists of 15 residues. Deletions cut 4 bases from V and 0 bases from J, with 12 bases between. CDR3 DNA sequence: TGTGCCAGCAGCCGATGGGGGGGAATGAACACTGAAGCTTTCTTT. Protein: CASSRWGGMNTEAFF.

The V gene is TRBV19, the J gene TRBJ1-1; D is unresolved. Germline lookup yields CDR1 LNHDA and CDR2 SQIVND (reference sequence). This CDR3 comprises 13 residues. V gave up 2 bases and J gave up 7 bases, with 11 bases separating them. The CDR3 region is CASSIRPEDEAFF. CDR3 coding DNA: TGTGCCAGTAGTATACGGCCAGAGGATGAAGCTTTCTTT. Full variable domain (missing parts from reference TRBV19 and TRBJ1-1): DGGITQSPKYLFRKEGQNVTLSCEQNLNHDAMYWYRQDPGQGLRLIYYSQIVNDFQKGDIAEGYSVSREKKESFPLTVTSAQKNPTAFYLCASSIRPEDEAFFGQGTRLTVV.

CDR3 amino acids: CASSLASAQGLNQPQHF. The CDR3 DNA reads as TGTGCCAGCAGCTTAGCTTCGGCTCAGGGGCTCAATCAGCCCCAGCATTTT. This chain uses TRBV7-2 with TRBJ1-5; a possible D gene is TRBD1 (6 bases). The CDR3 spans 17 residues. Germline CDR1 reads SGHTA; CDR2 reads FQGNSA. Trimming removed 0 bases from V and 3 bases from J, with 15 bases in between.

This clone came up once. The chain employs TRBV5-5 and TRBJ1-5; 10 bases map to TRBD1. V shed 4 bases and J 4 bases; nucleotides not matched to a gene: 5. This CDR3 contains 15 residues. Germline V CDR1 and CDR2: SGHKS, YYEKEE (reference sequence). The CDR3 DNA follows: TGTGCCAGCAGCATTAGGACAGGGGGGAATCAGCCCCAGCATTTT. Translating gives CASSIRTGGNQPQHF.

The gene calls are TRBV24-1 and TRBJ2-1, with TRBD1 matching 7 bases. The V and J ends lost 7 bases and 3 bases, in that order; junction bases with no gene match: 2. The CDR3 runs to 13 residues. Germline loops: CDR1 KGHDR, CDR2 SFDVKD. This CDR3 reads CATSRDSYNEQFF. The CDR3 DNA reads as TGTGCCACCAGCCGGGACAGCTACAATGAGCAGTTCTTC.

The V call is TRBV6-5, the J call TRBJ2-5, with D perhaps TRBD1 (5 bases). The CDR3 extends over 13 amino acids. The germline CDR1 and CDR2 sequences are MNHEY and SVGAGI. V gave up 7 bases and J gave up 0 bases, with 9 bases separating them. CDR3 in amino acids: CASKTRDQETQYF. CDR3 nucleotides: TGTGCCAGCAAAACCAGGGACCAAGAGACCCAGTACTTC.

The chain recombines TRBV18 with TRBJ1-1; the match to TRBD1 covers 8 bases. Germline lookup yields CDR1 KGHSH and CDR2 LQKENI. V gave up 3 bases and J gave up 4 bases; unmatched junction bases: 7. This CDR3 has 15 amino acids. The CDR3 DNA is TGTGCCAGCTCACCGGGACAGGTCGGAGGCACTGAAGCTTTCTTT. Its translation: CASSPGQVGGTEAFF.

The rearrangement links TRBV30 to TRBJ2-7; maybe TRBD2 (6 bases). Germline loops: CDR1 GTSNPN, CDR2 SVGIG (reference sequence). The ends were cut back, 7 bases at V and 6 bases at J, with 16 bases in the middle. This CDR3 has 12 residues. The CDR3 loop is CASSSGGTEQYF. The CDR3 DNA sequence: TGTGCCTCTTCGTCCGGGGGAACCGAGCAGTACTTC.

This clone was counted once. This rearrangement joins TRBV3-1 (or the pseudogene TRBV3-2) to TRBJ2-1, with 9 bases lining up with TRBD2. In germline, CDR1 is LGHDT, CDR2 YNNKEL (reference sequence). The ends lost 2 bases at V and 4 bases at J; junction bases unmatched: 9. CDR3 size: 17 residues. In nucleotides, the CDR3 is TGTGCCAGCAGCCAAAGAGCGGGGGGAAAAAGTTACAATGAGCAGTTCTTC. Protein product: CASSQRAGGKSYNEQFF.

The chain links TRBV3-1 (or the pseudogene TRBV3-2) to TRBJ2-1; 8 bases line up with TRBD2. This CDR3 has 16 amino acids. The trim removed 0 bases at V and 0 bases at J, leaving 1 base unmatched. The V gene's germline CDR1 is LGHDT and CDR2 YNNKEL (reference sequence). The CDR3, as DNA: TGTGCCAGCAGCCAAGAACTAGCGGTCTCCTACAATGAGCAGTTCTTC. Translating gives CASSQELAVSYNEQFF.

The chain couples TRBV6-5 to TRBJ1-4; D possibly corresponds to TRBD1 (5 bases). Trimming took 2 bases from V and 8 from J, leaving 12 bases between them. The CDR3 is 14 residues long. Germline values: CDR1 MNHEY, CDR2 SVGAGI. DNA of the CDR3: TGTGCCAGCAGTTACCAGGGCCCGAGGGAAAAACTGTTTTTT. This codes for CASSYQGPREKLFF.

V and J are TRBV5-1 and TRBJ1-3; D remains ambiguous. CDR1 SGHRS and CDR2 YFSETQ come from the germline V gene. Trimming took off 1 base at V and 2 bases at J, with 7 bases between the two ends. The CDR3 spans 14 residues. CDR3 residues: CASSLPGTGNTIYF. The DNA of the CDR3 is TGCGCCAGCAGCTTGCCGGGGACTGGAAACACCATATATTTT.

The rearrangement links TRBV9 to TRBJ2-2; 7 positions match TRBD2. The CDR3 runs to 17 residues. Trimming took 0 bases from V and 1 from J; bases not matched to a gene: 6. Germline assignment: CDR1 SGDLS and CDR2 YYNGEE. The CDR3 nucleotides are TGTGCCAGCAGCGTAGCTACGGGCGGGGGGAACACCGGGGAGCTGTTTTTT. Translated, it gives CASSVATGGGNTGELFF.

The V call is TRBV13, the J call TRBJ2-3; D is uncertain. Germline CDR1 PRHDT, CDR2 FYEKMQ (reference sequence). V gave up 2 bases and J gave up 4 bases, with 7 bases separating them. CDR3 length: 13 amino acids. The CDR3 here is CASSLPPPDTQYF. The CDR3 region has the DNA TGTGCCAGCAGCTTACCTCCCCCAGATACGCAGTATTTT.

J is TRBJ1-2 and V is TRBV2, with D uncertain. Germline loops: CDR1 SNHLY, CDR2 FYNNEI. The germline V and J ends were trimmed by 3 bases and 7 bases, with 12 bases remaining between them. The CDR3 is made up of 13 amino acids. The CDR3 is CASSDSRAGGYTF. The CDR3 DNA reads TGTGCCAGCAGTGATTCACGGGCGGGTGGCTACACCTTC.

The table lists this clone with a count of one. V usage is TRBV3-1 (or the pseudogene TRBV3-2) and J usage is TRBJ1-5; D is unresolved. Germline values: CDR1 LGHDT, CDR2 YNNKEL (reference sequence). Between the trimmed V and J ends, which lost 4 bases and 1 base, there was a span of 11 bases. The CDR3 sequence is 15 residues long. The CDR3 protein is CASSRGLSSNQPQHF. The CDR3 coding sequence is TGTGCCAGCAGCCGCGGTCTATCCAGCAATCAGCCCCAGCATTTT.

This sequence joins TRBV7-9 and TRBJ1-4, with 7 bases lining up with TRBD1. V lost 3 bases, J lost 2 bases, and 0 bases stayed unmatched. Per the germline V gene, CDR1 is SEHNR and CDR2 is FQNEAQ (reference sequence). CDR3 length equals 14 residues. DNA of the CDR3: TGTGCCAGCAGCTTGACAGGGACTAATGAAAAACTGTTTTTT. Its translation: CASSLTGTNEKLFF.

V usage is TRBV18 and J usage is TRBJ1-2, with D tentatively TRBD1 (5 bases). Germline CDR1 and CDR2: KGHSH and LQKENI. The CDR3 spans 17 residues. V gave up 4 bases and J gave up 5 bases, with 23 bases separating them. In nucleotides, the CDR3 is TGTGCCAGCTCACTCTTAGGGGAAGACAGCACCTCTTATGGCTACACCTTC. Its protein product is CASSLLGEDSTSYGYTF.

CDR3 DNA sequence: TGCAGCGTTGTTACGGCGGGACAGGGCCAGAACACTGAAGCTTTCTTT. Protein sequence: CSVVTAGQGQNTEAFF. The chain employs TRBV29-1 and TRBJ1-1, with 9 positions matching TRBD1. V shed 4 bases and J 1 base; nucleotides not matched to a gene: 10. Germline V lookup: CDR1 SQVTM, CDR2 ANQGSEA. CDR3 size: 16 residues.

This clone was seen only once. The chain links TRBV4-1 to TRBJ1-2, with D unresolved. Germline lookup yields CDR1 MGHRA and CDR2 YSYEKL. The ends were cut back, 0 bases at V and 6 bases at J, with 11 bases in the middle. This CDR3 has 14 residues. As DNA, the CDR3 is TGCGCCAGCAGCCAAGAAGGGAGGTGGAATGGCTACACCTTC. It translates to CASSQEGRWNGYTF.

The chain joins TRBV3-1 (or the pseudogene TRBV3-2) to TRBJ1-4, with TRBD1 matching 7 bases. The CDR3 has 16 amino acids. Trimming cost V 0 bases and J 10 bases; bases outside gene matches: 11. The germline V gene encodes CDR1 LGHDT and CDR2 YNNKEL (reference sequence). In DNA, the CDR3 is TGTGCCAGCAGCCAAGATGACACAGGGACAGACATAAAACTGTTTTTT. Amino acid sequence: CASSQDDTGTDIKLFF.

The rearrangement uses TRBV2 and TRBJ2-3; D call uncertain. CDR3 length equals 14 residues. Germline assignment: CDR1 SNHLY and CDR2 FYNNEI. Between the trimmed V and J ends, which lost 7 bases and 1 base, there was a span of 12 bases. The CDR3 is CASIPGLGTDTQYF. The CDR3 nucleotides are TGTGCCAGCATCCCAGGCTTGGGCACAGATACGCAGTATTTT.

The chain is built from TRBV6-6 and TRBJ2-3; D may be TRBD2 (5 bases). Deletions cut 2 bases from V and 4 bases from J, with 13 bases between. The CDR3 has 15 residues. In germline, CDR1 is MNHNY, CDR2 SVGAGI (reference sequence). CDR3 protein: CASSYGPSGADTQYF. CDR3 DNA: TGTGCCAGCAGTTACGGTCCCAGCGGCGCAGATACGCAGTATTTT.

The chain joins TRBV5-1 to TRBJ1-2; D is possibly TRBD1 (5 bases). V was shortened by 4 bases and J by 4 bases, with 11 bases between the two germline ends. The CDR3 consists of 13 residues. Germline CDR1 and CDR2: SGHRS and YFSETQ. As DNA, the CDR3 is TGCGCCAGCAGCCCGACAGTTCCCTATGGCTACACCTTC. It yields the protein CASSPTVPYGYTF.